Listed below are T cell receptor beta chains from one sample, sequenced in a study of human CD8 memory T cell subsets. Reprocessing the 5' RACE reads, TCRdb reports a single entry for every CDR3 protein and omits DNA. With about 20,000 distinct CDR3 sequences in the sample, the ten largest clones hold roughly 5%. Sequencing used CD8+ T cells from PBMCs. The receptor source for this set is a human donor in good health. The CDR3 runs from the conserved cysteine through the conserved F or W. Some rows mark clone size as missing; the rest say once, few, many or name a class of expanded clone.

v_call,j_call,clone_size,cdr3_aa
TRBV10-3,TRBJ2-2,.,CANHRDLPQTGELFF
TRBV28,TRBJ2-2,.,CASSLRRGLNTGELFF
TRBV5-4,TRBJ2-3,medium-sized,CASSFRQGPDTQYF
TRBV3-1,TRBJ2-2,.,CASSLLNTGELFF
TRBV6-5,TRBJ2-5,.,CASSSWTETSDEGTQYF
TRBV20-1,TRBJ2-1,.,CSARDLGDSLSSYNEQFF
TRBV20-1,TRBJ2-7,.,CSVKGIGGRDYEQYF
TRBV29-1,TRBJ2-1,.,CSVGESRGGQFF
TRBV27,TRBJ1-4,.,CASSSLQGTLHEKLFF
TRBV19,TRBJ1-1,.,CASSYTGGGQGTEAFF
TRBV29-1,TRBJ2-5,.,CSVVPMTGGSGETQYF
TRBV29-1,TRBJ2-1,.,CSVDLGTENEQFF
TRBV7-9,TRBJ2-1,.,CASSFEPPLGGDEQFF
TRBV2,TRBJ2-3,.,CASSEARADTQYF
TRBV6-5,TRBJ2-5,.,CATGLHQETQYF
TRBV10-3,TRBJ2-2,medium-sized,CAISESASGYNTGELFF
TRBV6-2/TRBV6-3,TRBJ2-1,.,CASSDPGLGTSKTNEQFF
TRBV30,TRBJ2-1,.,CAWSVRSYNEQFF
TRBV28,TRBJ1-4,medium-sized,CASSLTGVTIYEKLFF
TRBV28,TRBJ2-2,.,CASSTLWASNTGELFF
TRBV4-1,TRBJ1-1,.,CASSQGVTGVTEAFF
TRBV29-1,TRBJ2-1,medium-sized,CSGRKEGRTEQFF
TRBV2,TRBJ2-7,.,CASRPGHSYEQYF
TRBV4-1,TRBJ2-1,.,CASSQGFYNEQFF
TRBV7-2,TRBJ1-6,.,CASSLGVHRIRDSPLHF
TRBV28,TRBJ2-7,.,CASSNGQGSYEQYF
TRBV6-6,TRBJ2-7,medium-sized,CASSGAGGLDEQYF
TRBV28,TRBJ1-1,.,CASSLRTEAFF
TRBV25-1,TRBJ2-3,.,CASSETGSTDTQYF
TRBV29-1,TRBJ2-3,medium-sized,CSVEYATDSTDTQYF
TRBV6-1,TRBJ1-2,.,CASSEAGAQYYGYTF
TRBV5-1,TRBJ1-1,.,CASSSDRGVYYTEAFF
TRBV30,TRBJ1-6,.,CAWTIGTGRSPLHF
TRBV11-2,TRBJ2-3,.,CASSLEGGISTDTQYF
TRBV14,TRBJ2-1,.,CASSPDEVTGRRAYNEQFF
TRBV7-8,TRBJ2-7,.,CASSARTSGGIRTYEQYF
TRBV12-3/TRBV12-4,TRBJ2-1,large,CASSPTVIHEQFF
TRBV7-9,TRBJ2-1,.,CASSDTSGRASYNEQFF
TRBV29-1,TRBJ2-7,.,CSVERTGGDYEQYF
TRBV18,TRBJ1-1,.,CASSTGGTEAFF
TRBV6-6,TRBJ2-3,.,CASSIPGGRAVRDTQYF
TRBV6-5,TRBJ1-1,.,CASSSLAGPAEAEAFF
TRBV15,TRBJ1-2,.,CATSRDSDSSYGYTF
TRBV20-1,TRBJ1-5,.,CSARGLDSLNQPQHF
TRBV7-3,TRBJ2-7,.,CASSFGWGYEQYF
TRBV2,TRBJ1-6,.,CASSERGESNSPLHF